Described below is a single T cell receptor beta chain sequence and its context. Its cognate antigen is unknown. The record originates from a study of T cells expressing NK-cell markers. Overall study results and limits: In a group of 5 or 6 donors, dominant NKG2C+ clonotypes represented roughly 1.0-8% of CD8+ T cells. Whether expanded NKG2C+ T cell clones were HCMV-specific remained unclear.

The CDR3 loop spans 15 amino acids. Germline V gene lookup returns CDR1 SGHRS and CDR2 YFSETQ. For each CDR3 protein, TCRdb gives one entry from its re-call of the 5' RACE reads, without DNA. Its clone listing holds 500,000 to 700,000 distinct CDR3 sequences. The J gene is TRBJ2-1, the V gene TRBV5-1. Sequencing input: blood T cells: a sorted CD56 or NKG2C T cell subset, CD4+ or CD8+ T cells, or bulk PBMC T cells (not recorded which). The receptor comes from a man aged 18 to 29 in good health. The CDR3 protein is CASSLVAGSYNEQFF.